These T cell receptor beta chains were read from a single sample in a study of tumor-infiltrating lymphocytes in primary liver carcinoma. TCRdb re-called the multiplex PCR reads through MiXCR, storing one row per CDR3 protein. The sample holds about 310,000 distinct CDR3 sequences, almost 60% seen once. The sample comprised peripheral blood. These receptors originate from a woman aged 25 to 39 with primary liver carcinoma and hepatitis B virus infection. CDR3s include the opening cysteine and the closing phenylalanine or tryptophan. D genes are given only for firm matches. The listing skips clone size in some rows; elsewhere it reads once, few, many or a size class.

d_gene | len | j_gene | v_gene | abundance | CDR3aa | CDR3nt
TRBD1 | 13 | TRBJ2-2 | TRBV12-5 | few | CASGGTDTGELFF | TGTGCTAGTGGCGGGACAGACACCGGGGAGCTGTTTTTT
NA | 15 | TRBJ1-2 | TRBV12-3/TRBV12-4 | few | CASSPQGWGLYGYTF | TGTGCCAGCAGCCCGCAGGGGTGGGGACTCTATGGCTACACCTTC
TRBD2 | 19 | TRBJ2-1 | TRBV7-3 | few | CASSLVPVSGGRAQSEQFF | TGTGCCAGCAGCTTAGTCCCCGTCAGCGGCGGGAGGGCCCAGAGTGAGCAGTTCTTC
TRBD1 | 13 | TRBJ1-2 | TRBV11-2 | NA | CASTQGGGGRYTF | TGTGCCAGCACTCAGGGGGGGGGTGGAAGATACACCTTC
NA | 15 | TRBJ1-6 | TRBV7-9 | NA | CASSSYRGVGSPIHF | TGTGCCAGCAGCTCCTACCGGGGGGTAGGGTCACCCATCCACTTT
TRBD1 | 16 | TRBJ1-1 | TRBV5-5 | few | CASSLYGTGVNTEAFF | TGTGCCAGCAGCTTGTACGGGACAGGTGTGAACACTGAAGCTTTCTTT
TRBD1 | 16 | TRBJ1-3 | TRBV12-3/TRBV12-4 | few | CASRTQGAYAGNTIYF | TGTGCCAGCAGAACACAGGGGGCGTACGCTGGAAACACCATATATTTT
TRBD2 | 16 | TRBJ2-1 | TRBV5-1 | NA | CASSPRLAGLQVGQFF | TGCGCCAGCAGCCCCCGACTAGCGGGACTACAAGTTGGGCAGTTCTTC
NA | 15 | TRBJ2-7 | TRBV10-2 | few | CASRPSGGNPYEQYF | TGCGCCAGCAGGCCCTCCGGGGGAAACCCCTACGAGCAGTACTTC
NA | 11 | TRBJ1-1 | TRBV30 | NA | CVWVQTGEAFF | TGTGTCTGGGTCCAAACGGGTGAAGCTTTCTTT
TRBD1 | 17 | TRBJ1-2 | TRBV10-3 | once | CAISERGAGTGTYSYTF | TGTGCCATCAGTGAGAGAGGGGCAGGGACAGGGACGTATAGCTACACCTTC
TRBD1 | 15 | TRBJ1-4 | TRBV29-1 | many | CSVTGQGASNEKLFF | TGCAGCGTGACGGGACAGGGGGCCTCTAATGAAAAACTGTTTTTT
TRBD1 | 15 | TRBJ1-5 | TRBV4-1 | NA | CTSSQGTVGDQPQHF | TGCACCAGCAGCCAGGGGACAGTCGGAGATCAGCCCCAGCATTTT
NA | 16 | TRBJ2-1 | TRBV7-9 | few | CASIELREGSYNEQFF | TGTGCCAGCATCGAGTTGCGGGAAGGGTCCTACAATGAGCAGTTCTTC
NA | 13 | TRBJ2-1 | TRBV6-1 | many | CASSRIGDVEQFF | TGTGCCAGCAGCCGAATAGGTGATGTTGAGCAGTTCTTC
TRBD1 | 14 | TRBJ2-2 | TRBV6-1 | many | CASTWDRGTGELFF | TGTGCCAGCACCTGGGACAGGGGGACCGGGGAGCTGTTTTTT
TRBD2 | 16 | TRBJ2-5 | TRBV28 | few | CASRPGLADLRETQYF | TGTGCCAGCAGACCTGGACTAGCGGACCTCCGAGAGACCCAGTACTTC
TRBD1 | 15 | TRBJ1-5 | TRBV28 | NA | CASRGAQGGNQPQHF | TGTGCCAGCAGAGGGGCCCAGGGGGGTAATCAGCCCCAGCATTTT
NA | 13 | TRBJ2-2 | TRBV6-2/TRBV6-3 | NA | CVTSGSDTGDLFF | TGTGTCACCTCTGGTTCAGACACCGGGGATCTGTTTTTT
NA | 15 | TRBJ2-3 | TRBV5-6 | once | CASSSVGRRTDTQYF | TGTGCCAGCAGCTCAGTCGGACGGCGCACAGATACGCAGTATTTT
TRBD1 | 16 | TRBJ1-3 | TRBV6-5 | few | CASSSGQGSSGNTIYF | TGTGCCAGCAGTTCCGGACAGGGGTCCTCTGGAAACACCATATATTTT
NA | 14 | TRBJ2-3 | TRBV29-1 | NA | CSVRKRVGTDTQYF | TGCAGCGTTCGCAAGCGGGTCGGCACAGATACGCAGTATTTT
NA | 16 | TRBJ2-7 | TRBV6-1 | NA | CASSEKQGRERDEQYF | TGTGCCAGCAGTGAAAAGCAGGGGCGGGAGAGAGACGAGCAGTACTTC
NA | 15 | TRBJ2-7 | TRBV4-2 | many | CASSRSWDSSYEQYF | TGTGCCAGCAGCCGAAGTTGGGACTCTTCCTACGAGCAGTACTTC
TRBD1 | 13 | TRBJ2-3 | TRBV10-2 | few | CASRQGGTDTQYF | TGCGCCAGTCGACAGGGGGGCACAGATACGCAGTATTTT
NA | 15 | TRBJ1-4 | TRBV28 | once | CASRNDGGNNEKLFF | TGTGCCAGCAGGAATGACGGGGGAAATAATGAAAAACTGTTTTTT
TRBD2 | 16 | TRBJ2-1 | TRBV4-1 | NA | CASSQDIRLAGGFAFF | TGCGCCAGCAGCCAAGATATCAGACTAGCGGGAGGATTTGCGTTCTTC
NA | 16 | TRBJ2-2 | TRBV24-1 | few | CATSVGRAAYTGELFF | TGTGCCACCAGTGTGGGCAGAGCAGCTTACACCGGGGAGCTGTTTTTT
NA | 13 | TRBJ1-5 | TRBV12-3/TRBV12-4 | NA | CASSLDKRQPQHF | TGTGCCAGCAGTCTTGACAAGAGACAACCCCAGCATTTT
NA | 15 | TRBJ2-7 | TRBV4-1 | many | CASSQDPLPRYEQYF | TGCGCCAGCAGCCAAGATCCGCTTCCTCGCTACGAGCAGTACTTC
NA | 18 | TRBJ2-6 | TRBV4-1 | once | CASSHFEIAFSGANLLTF | TGCGCCAGCAGCCATTTCGAGATAGCATTCTCTGGGGCCAACCTCCTGACTTTC
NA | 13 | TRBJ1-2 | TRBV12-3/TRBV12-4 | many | CASSLSGSYGYTF | TGTGCCAGCAGTTTAAGCGGATCCTATGGCTACACCTTC
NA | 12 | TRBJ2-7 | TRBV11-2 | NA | CASTAAPYEQYF | TGTGCCAGCACTGCAGCCCCCTATGAGCAGTACTTC
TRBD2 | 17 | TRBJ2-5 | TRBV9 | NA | CASSAETSGGLQETQYF | TGTGCCAGCAGCGCCGAGACTAGCGGGGGTCTTCAAGAGACCCAGTACTTC
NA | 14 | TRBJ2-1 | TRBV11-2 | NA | CASSLGGPYSEQFF | TGTGCTAGCAGCTTAGGCGGCCCCTACAGTGAGCAGTTCTTC
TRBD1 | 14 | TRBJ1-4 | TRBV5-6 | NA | CASSHRGRQEKPFF | TGTGCCAGCAGCCACAGGGGGCGTCAAGAAAAACCGTTTTTT
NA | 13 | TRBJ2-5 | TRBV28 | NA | CASDSLRRETQYF | TGTGCCAGCGACAGCCTAAGGAGAGAGACCCAGTACTTC
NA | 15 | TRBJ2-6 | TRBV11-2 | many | CASRATGSGANVLTF | TGTGCCAGCAGGGCTACAGGGTCCGGGGCCAACGTCCTGACTTTC
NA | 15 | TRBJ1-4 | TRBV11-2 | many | CASSPNGPGSEELFF | TGTGCCAGCAGCCCAAACGGGCCAGGCTCGGAAGAACTGTTTTTT
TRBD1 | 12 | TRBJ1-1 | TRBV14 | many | CASSRGQGKAFF | TGTGCCAGCAGCCGAGGACAGGGGAAAGCTTTCTTT
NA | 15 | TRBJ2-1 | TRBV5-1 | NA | CASSLDWGSYNEQFF | TGCGCCAGCAGCTTGGACTGGGGCTCCTACAATGAGCAGTTCTTC
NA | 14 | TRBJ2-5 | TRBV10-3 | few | CAISDGAGGETQYF | TGTGCCATCAGTGACGGAGCTGGCGGGGAGACCCAGTACTTC
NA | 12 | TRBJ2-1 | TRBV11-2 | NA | CASSFYLLEQFF | TGTGCCAGCAGCTTCTATCTCCTCGAGCAGTTCTTC
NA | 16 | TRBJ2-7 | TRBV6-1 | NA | CATLKAPSTLSYEQYF | TGTGCCACCCTGAAGGCCCCCTCGACACTCTCCTACGAGCAGTACTTC
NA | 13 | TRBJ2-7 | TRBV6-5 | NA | CACSSKRSYEQYF | TGTGCCTGCAGTAGCAAGCGGAGCTACGAGCAGTACTTC
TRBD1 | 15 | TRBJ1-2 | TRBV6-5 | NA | CASSYSWTGMGGYTF | TGTGCCAGCAGTTACTCATGGACAGGGATGGGTGGCTACACCTTC
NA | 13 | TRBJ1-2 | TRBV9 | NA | CASSAAPNYGYTF | TGTGCCAGCAGCGCCGCCCCTAACTATGGCTACACCTTC
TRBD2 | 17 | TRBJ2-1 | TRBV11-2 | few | CASSLEGGGVTYNEQFF | TGTGCCAGCAGCCTAGAAGGCGGGGGAGTCACCTACAATGAGCAGTTCTTC
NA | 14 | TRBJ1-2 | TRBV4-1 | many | CASSQGAGLYGYTF | TGCGCCAGCAGCCAAGGAGCAGGGCTTTATGGCTACACCTTC
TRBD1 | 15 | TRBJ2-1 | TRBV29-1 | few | CSVDRDRVLGNEQFF | TGCAGCGTTGACCGGGACAGGGTTCTCGGGAATGAGCAGTTCTTC
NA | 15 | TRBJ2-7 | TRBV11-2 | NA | CASSEMVFLVSEQYF | TGTGCAAGCAGCGAGATGGTCTTCCTGGTCAGCGAGCAGTACTTC
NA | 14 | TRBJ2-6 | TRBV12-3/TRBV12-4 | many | CAVHRYSGANVLTF | TGTGCCGTCCATCGTTACTCTGGGGCCAACGTCCTGACTTTC